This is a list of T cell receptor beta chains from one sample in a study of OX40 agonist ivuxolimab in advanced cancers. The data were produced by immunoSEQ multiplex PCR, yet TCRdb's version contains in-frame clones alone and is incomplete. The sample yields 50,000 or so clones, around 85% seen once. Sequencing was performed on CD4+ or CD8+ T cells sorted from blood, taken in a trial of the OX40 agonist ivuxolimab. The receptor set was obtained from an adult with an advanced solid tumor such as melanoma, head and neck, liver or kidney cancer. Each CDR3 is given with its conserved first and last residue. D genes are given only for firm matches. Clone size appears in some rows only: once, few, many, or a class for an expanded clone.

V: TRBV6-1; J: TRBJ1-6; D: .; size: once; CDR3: CASAQGPNSPLHF; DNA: TGTGCCAGCGCACAGGGACCTAATTCACCCCTCCACTTT
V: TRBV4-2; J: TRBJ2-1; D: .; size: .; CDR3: CAITRASDYNEQFF; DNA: TGTGCCATAACGCGGGCGAGCGACTACAATGAGCAGTTCTTC
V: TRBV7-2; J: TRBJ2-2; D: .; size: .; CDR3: CASSLYAGATGELFF; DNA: TGTGCCAGCAGCTTATACGCAGGGGCTACCGGGGAGCTGTTTTTT
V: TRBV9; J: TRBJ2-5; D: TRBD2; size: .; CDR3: CASSREGVQETQYF; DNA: TGTGCCAGCAGTCGGGAGGGGGTTCAGGAGACCCAGTACTTC
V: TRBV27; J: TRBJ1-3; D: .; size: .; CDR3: CASSQGTGSGNTIYF; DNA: TGTGCCAGCAGTCAAGGGACCGGGTCTGGAAACACCATATATTTT
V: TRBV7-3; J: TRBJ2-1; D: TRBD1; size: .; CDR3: CASSMDRASYNEQFF; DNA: TGTGCCAGCAGTATGGACAGGGCCTCCTACAATGAGCAGTTCTTC
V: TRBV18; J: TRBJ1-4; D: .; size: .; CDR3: CASSPDSAGGEKLFF; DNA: TGTGCCAGCTCACCGGACAGCGCGGGCGGGGAAAAACTGTTTTTT
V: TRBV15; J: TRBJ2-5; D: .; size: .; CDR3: CATSRISETQYF; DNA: TGTGCCACCAGCAGAATTTCGGAGACCCAGTACTTC
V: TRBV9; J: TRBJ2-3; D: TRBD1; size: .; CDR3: CASSPFTGTGGDTQYF; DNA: TGTGCCAGCAGCCCCTTCACCGGGACAGGGGGTGATACGCAGTATTTT
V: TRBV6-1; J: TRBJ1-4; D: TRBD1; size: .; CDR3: CASGDRVVEKLFF; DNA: TGTGCCAGCGGGGACAGGGTGGTTGAAAAACTGTTTTTT
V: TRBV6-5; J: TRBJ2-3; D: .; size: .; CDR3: CASTPPANTDTQYF; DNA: TGTGCCAGCACCCCCCCCGCAAACACAGATACGCAGTATTTT
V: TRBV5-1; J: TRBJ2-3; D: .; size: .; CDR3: CASSFRENTDTQYF; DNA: TGCGCCAGCAGCTTCAGGGAGAATACAGATACGCAGTATTTT
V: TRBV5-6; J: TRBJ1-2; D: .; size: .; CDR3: CASSLAADYGYTF; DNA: TGTGCCAGCAGCTTGGCCGCAGACTATGGCTACACCTTC
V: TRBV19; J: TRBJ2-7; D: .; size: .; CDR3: CASSIRPHYEQYF; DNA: TGTGCCAGTAGTATTAGGCCCCACTACGAGCAGTACTTC
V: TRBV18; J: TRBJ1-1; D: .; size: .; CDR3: CASSPTDRRNTEAFF; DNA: TGTGCCAGCTCACCTACGGACAGACGAAACACTGAAGCTTTCTTT
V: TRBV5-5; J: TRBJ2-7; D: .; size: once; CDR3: CASSLGVDGVFSYEQYF; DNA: TGTGCCAGCAGCTTGGGAGTGGATGGTGTCTTCTCCTACGAGCAGTACTTC
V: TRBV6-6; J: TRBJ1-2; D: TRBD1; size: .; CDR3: CASSLQGKHGYTF; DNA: TGTGCCAGCAGTTTACAGGGGAAGCATGGCTACACCTTC
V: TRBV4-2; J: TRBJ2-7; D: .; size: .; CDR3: CASSSGRAYEQYF; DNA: TGTGCCAGCAGCTCCGGTCGGGCCTACGAGCAGTACTTC
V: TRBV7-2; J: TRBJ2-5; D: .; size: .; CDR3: CASQHRGEETQYF; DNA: TGTGCCAGCCAACATAGGGGGGAAGAGACCCAGTACTTC
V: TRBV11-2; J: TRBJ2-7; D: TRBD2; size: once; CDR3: CASSPPGLYYEQYF; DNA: TGTGCCAGCAGTCCCCCGGGACTATACTACGAGCAGTACTTC
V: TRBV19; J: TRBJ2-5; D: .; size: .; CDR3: CASSMRNKETQYF; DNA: TGTGCCAGTAGTATGCGGAACAAAGAGACCCAGTACTTC
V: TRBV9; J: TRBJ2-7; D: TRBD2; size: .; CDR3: CASSPLGGEGHEQYF; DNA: TGTGCCAGCAGCCCCCTTGGGGGGGAAGGCCACGAGCAGTACTTC
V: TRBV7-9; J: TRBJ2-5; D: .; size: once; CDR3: CASRIGGETQYF; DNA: TGTGCCAGCAGAATAGGGGGGGAGACCCAGTACTTC
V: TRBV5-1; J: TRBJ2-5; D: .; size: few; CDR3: CASSLDVGTSWSQYF; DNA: TGCGCCAGCAGCTTGGATGTCGGCACATCGTGGTCCCAGTACTTC
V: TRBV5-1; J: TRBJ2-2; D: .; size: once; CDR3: CASSLRDRGPGELFF; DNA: TGCGCCAGCAGCTTAAGGGATCGTGGCCCCGGGGAGCTGTTTTTT
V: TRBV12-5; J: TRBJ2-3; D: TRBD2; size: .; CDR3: CASARDPGLVADTQYF; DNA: TGTGCTAGTGCTCGGGATCCGGGACTAGTCGCAGATACGCAGTATTTT
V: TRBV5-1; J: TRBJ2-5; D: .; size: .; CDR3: CASSLAGQGGRETQYF; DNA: TGCGCCAGCAGCTTGGCTGGGCAGGGTGGTAGGGAGACCCAGTACTTC
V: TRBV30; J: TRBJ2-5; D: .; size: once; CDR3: CAWSAEETQYF; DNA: TGTGCCTGGAGTGCGGAAGAGACCCAGTACTTC
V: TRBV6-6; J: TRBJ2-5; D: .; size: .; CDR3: CASSYGRGQTQYF; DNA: TGTGCCAGCAGTTATGGGCGGGGTCAGACCCAGTACTTC
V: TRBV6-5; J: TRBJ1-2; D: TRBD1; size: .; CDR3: CASSRTGATYGYTF; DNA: TGTGCCAGCAGCCGGACAGGGGCTACCTATGGCTACACCTTC
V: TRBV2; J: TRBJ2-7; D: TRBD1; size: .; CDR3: CASEGAIYEQYF; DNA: TGTGCCAGCGAGGGGGCTATCTACGAGCAGTACTTC
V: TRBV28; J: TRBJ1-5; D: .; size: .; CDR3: CASSIRGRAGNQPQHF; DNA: TGTGCCAGCAGCATACGGGGCAGGGCGGGCAATCAGCCCCAGCATTTT
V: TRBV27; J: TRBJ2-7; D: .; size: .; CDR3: CASSPRSSYEQYF; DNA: TGTGCCAGCAGTCCGCGTAGCTCCTACGAGCAGTACTTC
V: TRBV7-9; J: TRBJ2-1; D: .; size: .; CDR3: CASSSTGGGRPLNEQFF; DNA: TGTGCCAGCAGCTCCACTGGGGGGGGCAGGCCGCTCAATGAGCAGTTCTTC
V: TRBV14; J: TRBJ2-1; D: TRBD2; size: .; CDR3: CASSQTSGYNEQFF; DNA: TGTGCCAGCAGCCAGACTAGCGGGTACAATGAGCAGTTCTTC
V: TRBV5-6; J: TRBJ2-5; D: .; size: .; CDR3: CASSPRQLQETQYF; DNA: TGTGCCAGCAGCCCCCGACAGTTACAAGAGACCCAGTACTTC
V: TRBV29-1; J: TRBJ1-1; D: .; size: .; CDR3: CSVKRDTTEAFF; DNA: TGCAGCGTCAAAAGGGACACCACTGAAGCTTTCTTT
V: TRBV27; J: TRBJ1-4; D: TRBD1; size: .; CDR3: CASSYRGLGNEKLFF; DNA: TGTGCCAGCAGTTACAGGGGGTTGGGTAATGAAAAACTGTTTTTT
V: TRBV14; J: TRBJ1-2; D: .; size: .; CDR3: CASSLGYRYGYTF; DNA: TGTGCCAGCAGCCTAGGGTATCGGTATGGCTACACCTTC
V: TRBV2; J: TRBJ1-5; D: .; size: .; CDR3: CASSVLGVRQPQHF; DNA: TGTGCCAGCAGTGTGTTGGGGGTCCGACAGCCCCAGCATTTT
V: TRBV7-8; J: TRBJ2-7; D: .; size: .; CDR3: CASSYYQEQYF; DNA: TGTGCCAGCAGCTACTACCAGGAGCAGTACTTC
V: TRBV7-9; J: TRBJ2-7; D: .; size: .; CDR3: CASSLVDYEQYF; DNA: TGTGCCAGCAGCTTAGTAGACTACGAGCAGTACTTC
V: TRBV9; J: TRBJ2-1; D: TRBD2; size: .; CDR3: CASSVLSSGDNEQFF; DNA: TGTGCCAGCAGCGTACTCTCGAGCGGGGACAATGAGCAGTTCTTC
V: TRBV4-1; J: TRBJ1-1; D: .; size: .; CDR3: CASSQARDRTGTEAFF; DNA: TGCGCCAGCAGCCAAGCGCGCGACAGAACTGGTACTGAAGCTTTCTTT
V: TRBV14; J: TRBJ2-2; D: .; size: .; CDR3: CASSSGLLTTGELFF; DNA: TGTGCCAGCAGCTCGGGGTTATTGACCACCGGGGAGCTGTTTTTT
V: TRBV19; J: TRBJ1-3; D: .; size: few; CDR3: CASGGFAGNTIYF; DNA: TGTGCCAGCGGAGGTTTTGCTGGAAACACCATATATTTT